This entry is about one TCR beta chain. Its antigen is undetermined. Primers included in the PCR were 60 Vbeta and 13 Jbeta primers. Repertoires were generated with immunoSEQ multiplex PCR, while TCRdb's copy carries only in-frame clones and drops some. Of 150,000 to 200,000 clones listed, about 85% were seen once; the top ten hold 6.3%. The source of the sample is a study of cytomegalovirus exposure and HLA in healthy donors. Whole-study findings and limits: A likely sequencing artifact accounted for one observed cluster of highly shared sequence variants. Being productive about 87% or about 30% of the time was typical of most TCR beta V segments in an earlier analysis.

V trimming: 5 bases; J trimming: 2 bases; junction bases outside the gene matches: 15. This CDR3 spans 18 amino acids. The germline V gene has CDR1 SGDLS and CDR2 YYNGEE. The sequencing sample was made of PBMCs. The TCR comes from a male donor in good health and CMV-seropositive. This chain connects TRBV9 to TRBJ2-2, with 7 bases matching TRBD2. CDR3 sequence reads: CASSFPRGGGSNTGELFF. The CDR3 DNA reads TGTGCCAGCAGTTTTCCTCGAGGTGGCGGGAGCAACACCGGGGAGCTGTTTTTT.